This T cell receptor beta chain was profiled in a study of blood T cell repertoires in COVID-19. Across the study: The United States, Italy and Spain were the sources of the acute and convalescent COVID-19 samples.

Original analysis: Researchers report that nucleated cell counts were estimated from reference gene primer amplification. Using immunoSEQ multiplex PCR, the repertoire was profiled, and TCRdb retains in-frame clones only, with some absent. V, J and clone size derive from that table, while D and trimming were established from the DNA sequence. The sample lists more than 95,000 clones, about 81% occurring once. This CDR3 has 14 residues. Per the germline V gene, CDR1 is MRHNA and CDR2 is SNTAGT. V was cut by 6 bases and J by 7 bases, with 18 bases left in between. This sequence originates from an elderly man with acute or convalescent COVID-19. Sequenced material: peripheral blood. The rearrangement joins TRBV6-4 to TRBJ1-2; D remains unclear. The CDR3 region is CASRAPNSPGGYTF. CDR3 bases: TGTGCCAGCAGGGCACCCAATTCCCCAGGTGGCTACACCTTC.